One sample yielded the 12 T cell receptor beta chains listed below, sequenced in a study of CD8 T cells in Susac syndrome. RNA amounts of about 0.5 to 1 ug underwent reverse transcription with random hexamers. Using its own MiXCR run on the immunoSEQ multiplex PCR reads, TCRdb lists one record per CDR3 protein. Of about 430,000 distinct CDR3 sequences listed, 75% to 90% were seen once; the top ten hold 0.12%. The material sequenced was CD8+ T cells from PBMCs. These receptors all stem from a human donor with multiple sclerosis.

This clonotype was seen a handful of times. This chain uses TRBV4-1 with TRBJ2-1; TRBD2 matches at 13 bases. Germline CDR1 is MGHRA and CDR2 is YSYEKL. J gave up 0 bases and V 3 bases, and 11 bases lay outside the gene matches. The CDR3 totals 20 residues. The CDR3 here is CASSQTLPGLAGSSYNEQFF. CDR3 DNA sequence: TGCGCCAGCAGCCAGACACTCCCGGGACTAGCGGGGAGCTCCTACAATGAGCAGTTCTTC.

This chain joins TRBV4-1 and TRBJ2-7; perhaps D is TRBD1 or TRBD2 (6 bases each). Trimming took 2 bases from V and 6 from J, leaving 11 bases between them. Germline CDR1 reads MGHRA; CDR2 reads YSYEKL. CDR3 length: 13 residues. The CDR3 is CASSQSGGLEQYF. Written as DNA, the CDR3 is TGCGCCAGCAGCCAATCCGGGGGCCTCGAGCAGTACTTC.

The chain has TRBV20-1 and TRBJ2-1; the D is unclear. This CDR3 comprises 11 residues. The ends were cut back, 5 bases at V and 1 base at J, with 3 bases in the middle. Germline V CDR1 and CDR2: DFQATT, SNEGSKA (reference sequence). The CDR3 DNA follows: TGCAGTGCTGAGTCCTACAATGAGCAGTTCTTC. As protein: CSAESYNEQFF.

The chain links TRBV14 to TRBJ2-4; D is tentatively TRBD1 or TRBD2 (5 bases each). Germline V lookup: CDR1 SGHDN, CDR2 FVKESK. V dropped 3 bases and J dropped 0 bases, with 24 bases sitting between them. This CDR3 region has 20 residues. The CDR3 loop reads CASSQGDRRGDPLAKNIQYF. The CDR3 DNA reads as TGTGCCAGCAGCCAGGGGGACCGTCGGGGTGATCCTCTAGCCAAAAACATTCAGTACTTC.

This clonotype was recorded only once. The chain joins TRBV12-3 or TRBV12-4 to TRBJ2-5, with no clear D. The CDR3 runs to 14 residues. Between the trimmed V and J ends, which lost 1 base and 5 bases, there was a span of 11 bases. The CDR3 sequence: CASSLDQEYETQYF. The CDR3 bases are TGTGCCAGCAGTTTAGACCAAGAATACGAGACCCAGTACTTC.

The chain joins TRBV7-6 to TRBJ1-4, with TRBD1 identical over 11 bases. CDR1 and CDR2 (germline): SGHVS, FNYEAQ. The CDR3 is made up of 15 amino acids. V shed 5 bases and J 8 bases; nucleotides not matched to a gene: 7. The CDR3 is CASSPGTGGEEKLFF. The CDR3 nucleotides are TGTGCCAGCAGCCCTGGGACAGGGGGGGAGGAAAAACTGTTTTTT.

The chain's CDR3 is CSVLTQEGYTF. CDR3 in DNA: TGCAGCGTCTTGACGCAGGAGGGCTACACCTTC. This chain links TRBV29-1 with TRBJ1-2; D gene unclear. The CDR3 has 11 amino acids. Trimming took off 6 bases at V and 8 bases at J, with 13 bases between the two ends. From germline, CDR1 is SQVTM and CDR2 ANQGSEA.

J is TRBJ2-1 and V is TRBV5-1, with 13 bases lining up with TRBD2. The ends lost 4 bases at V and 7 bases at J; junction bases unmatched: 11. The CDR3 spans 17 residues. Per germline, CDR1 SGHRS and CDR2 YFSETQ. The CDR3 bases are TGCGCCAGCAGCGAAGGACTAGCGGGAGTACAGTGGAATGAGCAGTTCTTC. Translation gives CASSEGLAGVQWNEQFF. The full variable domain, in which reference TRBV5-1 and TRBJ2-1 provide the parts outside the CDR3, is KAGVTQTPRYLIKTRGQQVTLSCSPISGHRSVSWYQQTPGQGLQFLFEYFSETQRNKGNFPGRFSGRQFSNSRSEMNVSTLELGDSALYLCASSEGLAGVQWNEQFFGPGTRLTVL.

The V and J genes are TRBV10-3 and TRBJ1-2; TRBD1 matches 8 bases. Germline values: CDR1 ENHRY, CDR2 SYGVKD. This CDR3 comprises 13 residues. J was trimmed by 5 bases and V by 6 bases; bases with no gene match: 5. The CDR3 here is CAIRGQGRYGYTF. The CDR3 coding sequence is TGTGCCATCAGAGGACAGGGTCGATATGGCTACACCTTC.

The J gene is TRBJ2-5, the V gene TRBV6-1, with 8 positions matching TRBD1. Trimming took 6 bases from V and 3 from J; bases not matched to a gene: 3. Germline CDR1 reads MNHNS; CDR2 reads SASEGT. This CDR3 has 13 residues. The CDR3 here is CASSLDREETQYF. The CDR3, as DNA: TGTGCCAGCAGCTTGGACAGGGAAGAGACCCAGTACTTC.

This chain joins TRBV7-8 and TRBJ1-1; no reliable D call. V was shortened by 3 bases and J by 0 bases, with 11 bases between the two germline ends. The CDR3 is 15 amino acids. Germline assignment: CDR1 SGHVS and CDR2 FQNEAQ. The CDR3 protein is CASSLGLTLNTEAFF. CDR3 nucleotides: TGTGCCAGCAGCTTGGGTCTCACCTTGAACACTGAAGCTTTCTTT.

This rearrangement joins TRBV19 to TRBJ2-1, with TRBD1 matching over 10 bases. Germline CDR1 and CDR2: LNHDA and SQIVND (reference sequence). The J segment lost 3 bases and the V segment lost 4 bases, leaving 3 bases of the junction unmatched. This CDR3 contains 15 residues. The CDR3 DNA is TGTGCCAGTAGTACGGGGACAGGGGACTACAATGAGCAGTTCTTC. Amino acids: CASSTGTGDYNEQFF.